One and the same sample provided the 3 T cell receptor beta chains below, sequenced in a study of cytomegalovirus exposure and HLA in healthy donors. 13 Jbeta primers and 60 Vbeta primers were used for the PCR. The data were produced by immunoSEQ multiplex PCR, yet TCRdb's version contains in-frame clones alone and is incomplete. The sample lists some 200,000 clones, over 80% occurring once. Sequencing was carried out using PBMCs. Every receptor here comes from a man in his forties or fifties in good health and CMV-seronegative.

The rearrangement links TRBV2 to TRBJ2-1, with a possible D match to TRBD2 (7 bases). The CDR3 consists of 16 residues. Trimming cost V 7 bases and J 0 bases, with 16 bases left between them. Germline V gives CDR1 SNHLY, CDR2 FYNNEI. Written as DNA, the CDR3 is TGTGCCAGCAAAGAGGGGGGGCCGTACTCCTACAATGAGCAGTTCTTC. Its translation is CASKEGGPYSYNEQFF. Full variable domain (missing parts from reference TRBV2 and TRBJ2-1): EPEVTQTPSHQVTQMGQEVILRCVPISNHLYFYWYRQILGQKVEFLVSFYNNEISEKSEIFDDQFSVERPDGSNFTLKIRSTKLEDSAMYFCASKEGGPYSYNEQFFGPGTRLTVL.

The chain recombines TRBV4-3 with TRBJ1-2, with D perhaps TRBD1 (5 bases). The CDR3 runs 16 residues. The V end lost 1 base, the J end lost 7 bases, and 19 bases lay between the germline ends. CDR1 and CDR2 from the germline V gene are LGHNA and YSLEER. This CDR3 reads CASSQGTPDRSIGYTF. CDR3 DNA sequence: TGCGCCAGCAGCCAAGGGACACCAGACAGATCTATTGGCTACACCTTC.

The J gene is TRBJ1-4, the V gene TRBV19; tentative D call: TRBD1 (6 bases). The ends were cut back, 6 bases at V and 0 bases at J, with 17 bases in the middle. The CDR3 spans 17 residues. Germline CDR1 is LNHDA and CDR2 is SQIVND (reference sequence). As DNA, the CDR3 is TGTGCCAGTAGCAGGGGTCCCGGAGAGTCAACTAATGAAAAACTGTTTTTT. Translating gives CASSRGPGESTNEKLFF.